This T cell receptor (beta chain) was recovered during a study of molecular identifiers for immune sequencing clone quantification. TCRdb re-called the PCR reads with MiXCR, one entry per CDR3 protein. The table lists around 320,000 distinct CDR3 sequences, over 20% of them singletons. V lost 5 bases, J lost 4 bases, and 11 bases lay in between. Germline V CDR1 and CDR2: SEHNR, FQNEAQ (reference sequence). The CDR3 length is 13 residues. The source of this sequence is a human donor in good health. Some libraries in this study had Jurkat cell RNA spiked in. The chain is built from TRBV7-9 and TRBJ1-1; no clear D gene. Sequencing was carried out using naive CD8+ T cells from blood, with Jurkat cell RNA spiked in. Specified subset: FACS-sorted CD8+CD4-CCR7+CD45RA+ naive T cells. CDR3 sequence: CASSPPWGTEAFF. CDR3 nucleotide sequence: TGTGCCAGCAGCCCTCCCTGGGGCACTGAAGCTTTCTTT.